These T cell receptor beta chains were read from a single sample in a study. Using its own MiXCR run on the 5' RACE reads, TCRdb lists one record per CDR3 protein. The sample holds around 30,000 distinct CDR3 sequences, 26% seen once. The specimen was naive CD4+ T cells sorted from a lymph node. These receptor sequences come from a female donor with breast cancer. The CDR3 runs from the conserved cysteine through the conserved F or W.

v_call	cdr3_aa
TRBV5-1	CASNPAENTGELFF
TRBV24-1	CATSDSSGLAGGWITGELFF
TRBV2	CASSLAGGTGELFF
TRBV5-1	CASSPGDTRYEQYF
TRBV5-1	CASRSKQGHEQFF
TRBV5-1	CASSLAGTDTGELFF
TRBV10-3	CASRGGDGDTQYF
TRBV6-4	CASTAGDAKNIQYF
TRBV24-1	CATSDLNRSDGYTF
TRBV11-3	CTSSPRGYTGELFF
TRBV20-1	CSVSGGAASFF
TRBV29-1	CSVEESGIAGANVLTF
TRBV7-3	CASSLTGGDQETQYF
TRBV7-6	CASSLDRRQQNEQFF
TRBV28	CASSKTSGSLNEQFF
TRBV10-3	CAISEPSGRPDTQYF
TRBV9	CASSVAIGQDIQYF
TRBV28	CASSLAPDLNTGELFF
TRBV7-8	CASSKRSSYEQYF
TRBV5-1	CASNPSGGTDTQYF
TRBV5-4	CASSSTSGRADTQYF
TRBV5-1	CASSLVGLRGNEQFF
TRBV7-2	CASSWSGKNNEQFF
TRBV10-2	CASSVGGRRDYEQYF
TRBV19	CASSLQTVNTEAFF
TRBV20-1	CSTTGRMASGELFF
TRBV7-9	CASSLGGEEALF
TRBV7-8	CASSLTLTEAFF
TRBV27	CASSLLNTGELFF
TRBV9	CASSVGQPQGSPLHF
TRBV4-3	CASSQASGSGNERFF
TRBV7-2	CASSLSLAGGGNEQFF
TRBV28	CASSDRDRGHDTQYF
TRBV6-5	CASSYSGDVYEQYF
TRBV5-6	CASSSGTYEQYF
TRBV4-1	CASAVKVASKTYEQYF
TRBV3-1	CASSQDDSRGYLKTEAFF
TRBV13	CASSLGGDYEQYF
TRBV9	CASSVGVEPDNSPLHF
TRBV20-1	CSASGTGNYNEQFF
TRBV4-3	CASSHRDRGTGELFF
TRBV12-3/TRBV12-4	CASSPGFGGYEQYF
TRBV13	CASSMGTGRSQPQHF
TRBV7-2	CASSLVAGNTGELFF
TRBV5-1	CASSSDGPRTEAFF
TRBV7-9	CAPGGGTGANVLTF
TRBV7-3	CASSLSPSNAYNEQFF
TRBV7-2	CASSYINCEQYF
TRBV5-4	CASSPRTGGDEQYF
TRBV5-5	CAGSLGTSSGANVLTF
TRBV6-5	CASSHRTGYSYVQYF
TRBV9	CASSFRRRAGGREQFF
TRBV3-1	CASSQVLSGISSYNEQFF